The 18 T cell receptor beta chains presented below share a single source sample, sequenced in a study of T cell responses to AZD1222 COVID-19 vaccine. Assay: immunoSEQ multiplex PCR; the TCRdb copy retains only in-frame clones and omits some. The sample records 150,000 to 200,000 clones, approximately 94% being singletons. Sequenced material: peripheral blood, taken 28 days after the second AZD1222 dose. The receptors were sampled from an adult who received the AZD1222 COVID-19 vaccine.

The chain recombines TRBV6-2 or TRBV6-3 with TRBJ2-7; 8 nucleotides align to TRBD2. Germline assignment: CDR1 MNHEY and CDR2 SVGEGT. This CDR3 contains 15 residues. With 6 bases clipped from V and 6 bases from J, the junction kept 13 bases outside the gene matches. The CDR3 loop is CASSRVGLGAGEQYF. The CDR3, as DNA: TGTGCCAGCAGCCGGGTGGGACTAGGCGCTGGCGAGCAGTACTTC.

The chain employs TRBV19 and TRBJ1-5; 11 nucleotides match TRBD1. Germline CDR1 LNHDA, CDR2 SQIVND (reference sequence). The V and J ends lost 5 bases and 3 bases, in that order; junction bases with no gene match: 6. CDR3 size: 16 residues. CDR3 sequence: CASSGRTGGDNQPQHF. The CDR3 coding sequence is TGTGCCAGTAGTGGAAGGACAGGGGGCGACAATCAGCCCCAGCATTTT.

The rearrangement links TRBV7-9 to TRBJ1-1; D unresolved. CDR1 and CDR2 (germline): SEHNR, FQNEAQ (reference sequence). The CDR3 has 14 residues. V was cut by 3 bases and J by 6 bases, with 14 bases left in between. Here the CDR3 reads CASSFVDSRAEAFF. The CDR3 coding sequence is TGTGCCAGCAGCTTTGTAGATTCTCGGGCTGAAGCTTTCTTT.

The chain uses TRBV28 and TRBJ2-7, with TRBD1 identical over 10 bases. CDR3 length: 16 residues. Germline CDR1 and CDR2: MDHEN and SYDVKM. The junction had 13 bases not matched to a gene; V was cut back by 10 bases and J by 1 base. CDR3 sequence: CATAGTGAAKSYEQYF. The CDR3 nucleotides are TGTGCCACCGCCGGGACAGGGGCCGCCAAGTCCTACGAGCAGTACTTC. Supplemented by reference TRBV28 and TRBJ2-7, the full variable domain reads DVKVTQSSRYLVKRTGEKVFLECVQDMDHENMFWYRQDPGLGLRLIYFSYDVKMKEKGDIPEGYSVSREKKERFSLILESASTNQTSMYLCATAGTGAAKSYEQYFGPGTRLTVT.

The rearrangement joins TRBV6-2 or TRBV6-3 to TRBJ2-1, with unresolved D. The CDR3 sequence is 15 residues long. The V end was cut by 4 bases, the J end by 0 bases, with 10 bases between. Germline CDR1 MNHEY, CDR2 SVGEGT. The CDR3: CASSSDLSSYNEQFF. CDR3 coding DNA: TGTGCCAGCAGTTCTGACCTGAGCTCCTACAATGAGCAGTTCTTC.

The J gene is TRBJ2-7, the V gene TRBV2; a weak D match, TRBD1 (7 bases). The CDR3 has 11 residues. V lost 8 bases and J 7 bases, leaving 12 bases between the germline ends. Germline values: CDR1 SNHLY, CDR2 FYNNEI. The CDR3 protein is CASRPGGEQYF. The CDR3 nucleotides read TGTGCCAGCCGCCCAGGGGGGGAGCAGTACTTC.

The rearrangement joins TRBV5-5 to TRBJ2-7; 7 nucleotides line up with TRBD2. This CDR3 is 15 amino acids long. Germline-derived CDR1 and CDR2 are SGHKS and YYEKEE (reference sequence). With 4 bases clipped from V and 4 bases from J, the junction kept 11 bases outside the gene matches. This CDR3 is CASSRLAYDLYEQYF. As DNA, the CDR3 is TGTGCCAGCAGCCGACTAGCCTACGATCTGTACGAGCAGTACTTC.

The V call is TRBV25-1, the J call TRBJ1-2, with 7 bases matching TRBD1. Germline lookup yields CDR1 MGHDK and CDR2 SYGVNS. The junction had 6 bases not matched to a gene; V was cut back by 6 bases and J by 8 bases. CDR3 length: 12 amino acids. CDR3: CASRPGGGGYTF. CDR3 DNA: TGTGCCAGCAGACCAGGGGGTGGAGGCTACACCTTC.

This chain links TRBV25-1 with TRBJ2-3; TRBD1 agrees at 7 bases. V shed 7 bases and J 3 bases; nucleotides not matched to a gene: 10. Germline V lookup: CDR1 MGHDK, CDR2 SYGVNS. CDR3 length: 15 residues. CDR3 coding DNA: TGTGCCAGCAACCACCGGGACAGAGGAACAGATACGCAGTATTTT. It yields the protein CASNHRDRGTDTQYF. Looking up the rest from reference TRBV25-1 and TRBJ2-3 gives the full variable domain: EADIYQTPRYLVIGTGKKITLECSQTMGHDKMYWYQQDPGMELHLIHYSYGVNSTEKGDLSSESTVSRIRTEHFPLTLESARPSHTSQYLCASNHRDRGTDTQYFGPGTRLTVL.

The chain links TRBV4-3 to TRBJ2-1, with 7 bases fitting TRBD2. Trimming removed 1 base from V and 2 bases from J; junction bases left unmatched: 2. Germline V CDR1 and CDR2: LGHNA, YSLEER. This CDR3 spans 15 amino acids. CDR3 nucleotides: TGCGCCAGCAGCCAAGGGGAGGGACCCTACAATGAGCAGTTCTTC. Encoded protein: CASSQGEGPYNEQFF.

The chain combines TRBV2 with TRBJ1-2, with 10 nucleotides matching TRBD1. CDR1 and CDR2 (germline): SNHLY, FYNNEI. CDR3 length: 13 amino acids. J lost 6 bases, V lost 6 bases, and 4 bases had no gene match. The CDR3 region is CASRGTGEDGYTF. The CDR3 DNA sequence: TGTGCCAGCAGAGGGACAGGGGAGGATGGCTACACCTTC. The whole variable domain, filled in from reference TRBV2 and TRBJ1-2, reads EPEVTQTPSHQVTQMGQEVILRCVPISNHLYFYWYRQILGQKVEFLVSFYNNEISEKSEIFDDQFSVERPDGSNFTLKIRSTKLEDSAMYFCASRGTGEDGYTFGSGTRLTVV.

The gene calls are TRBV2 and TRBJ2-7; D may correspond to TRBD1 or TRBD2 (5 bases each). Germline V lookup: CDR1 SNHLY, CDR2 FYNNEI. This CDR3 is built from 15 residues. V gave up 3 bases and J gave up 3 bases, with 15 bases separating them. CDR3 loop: CASSDPYGTGYEQYF. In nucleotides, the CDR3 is TGTGCCAGCAGTGACCCCTACGGGACGGGCTACGAGCAGTACTTC.

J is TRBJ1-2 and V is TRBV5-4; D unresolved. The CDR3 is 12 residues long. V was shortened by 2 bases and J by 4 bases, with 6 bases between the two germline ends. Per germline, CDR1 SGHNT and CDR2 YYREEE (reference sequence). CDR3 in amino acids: CASSLKPYGYTF. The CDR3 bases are TGTGCCAGCAGCTTAAAGCCCTATGGCTACACCTTC.

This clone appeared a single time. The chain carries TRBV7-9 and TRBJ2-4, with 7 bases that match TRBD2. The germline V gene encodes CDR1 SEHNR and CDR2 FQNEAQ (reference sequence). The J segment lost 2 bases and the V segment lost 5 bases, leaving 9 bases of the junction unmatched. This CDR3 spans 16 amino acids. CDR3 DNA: TGTGCCAGCAGCACAGACGGGGACTACCCCAAAAACATTCAGTACTTC. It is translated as CASSTDGDYPKNIQYF. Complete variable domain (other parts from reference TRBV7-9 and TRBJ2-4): DTGVSQNPRHKITKRGQNVTFRCDPISEHNRLYWYRQTLGQGPEFLTYFQNEAQLEKSRLLSDRFSAERPKGSFSTLEIQRTEQGDSAMYLCASSTDGDYPKNIQYFGAGTRLSVL.

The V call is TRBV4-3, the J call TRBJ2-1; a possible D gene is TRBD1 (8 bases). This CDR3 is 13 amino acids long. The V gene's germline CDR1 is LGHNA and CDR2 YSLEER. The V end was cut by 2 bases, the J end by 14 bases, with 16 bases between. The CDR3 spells CASSQRGGTGEFF. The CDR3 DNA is TGCGCCAGCAGCCAACGGGGAGGGACAGGCGAGTTCTTC.

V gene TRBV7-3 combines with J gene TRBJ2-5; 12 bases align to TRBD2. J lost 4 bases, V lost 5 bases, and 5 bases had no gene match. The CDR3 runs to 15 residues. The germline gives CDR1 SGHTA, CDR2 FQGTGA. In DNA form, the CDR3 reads TGTGCCAGCAGCCTACTAGCGGGGGGTTTAGAGACCCAGTACTTC. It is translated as CASSLLAGGLETQYF.

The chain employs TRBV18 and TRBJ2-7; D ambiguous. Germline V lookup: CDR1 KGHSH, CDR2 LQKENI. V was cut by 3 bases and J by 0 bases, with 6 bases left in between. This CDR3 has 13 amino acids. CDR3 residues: CASSPPASYEQYF. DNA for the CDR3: TGTGCCAGCTCACCCCCCGCCTCCTACGAGCAGTACTTC. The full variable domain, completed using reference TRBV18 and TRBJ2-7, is NAGVMQNPRHLVRRRGQEARLRCSPMKGHSHVYWYRQLPEEGLKFMVYLQKENIIDESGMPKERFSAEFPKEGPSILRIQQVVRGDSAAYFCASSPPASYEQYFGPGTRLTVT.

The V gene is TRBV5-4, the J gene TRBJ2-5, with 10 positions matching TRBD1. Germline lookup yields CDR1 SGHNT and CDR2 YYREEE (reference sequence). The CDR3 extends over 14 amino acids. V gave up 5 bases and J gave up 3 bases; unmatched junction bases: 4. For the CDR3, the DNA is TGTGCCAGCAGGCCCGGGACAGGGGAAGAGACCCAGTACTTC. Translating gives CASRPGTGEETQYF.